This is a list of T cell receptor beta chains from one sample in a study of T cells after yellow fever vaccination. Each CDR3 protein gets one entry after TCRdb re-called the 5' RACE reads with MiXCR. The sample holds about 400,000 distinct CDR3 sequences; 11% are singletons and the top ten take more than 15%. Source: PBMCs, taken on the day of the first yellow fever vaccination. All receptors derive from a young man who received the YFV17D yellow fever vaccine. Each CDR3 is given with its conserved first and last residue. D genes are given only for firm matches. Rows may omit the clone size; those that give it use once, few, many or a size class.

15 . few TRBJ1-5 TRBV7-2 CASSLPGRGNQPQHF TGTGCCAGCAGCTTACCGGGACGGGGCAATCAGCCCCAGCATTTT
15 TRBD1 . TRBJ1-2 TRBV2 CASSAFPGQNYGYTF TGTGCCAGCAGCGCATTTCCGGGACAGAACTATGGCTACACCTTC
14 . . TRBJ2-3 TRBV15 CATSTWGNTDTQYF TGTGCCACCAGCACCTGGGGTAACACAGATACGCAGTATTTT
15 TRBD1 once TRBJ2-2 TRBV19 CASSIQGATTGELFF TGTGCCAGTAGTATCCAGGGGGCGACCACCGGGGAGCTGTTTTTT
14 TRBD2 . TRBJ2-7 TRBV7-2 CATKPGTSGYEQYF TGTGCCACCAAACCCGGGACTAGCGGCTACGAGCAGTACTTC
15 TRBD1 few TRBJ1-4 TRBV12-3/TRBV12-4 CASSPNRDSVEKLFF TGTGCCAGCAGCCCCAACCGGGACAGTGTTGAAAAACTGTTTTTT
13 . . TRBJ1-1 TRBV10-2 CASSDGENTEAFF TGCGCCAGCAGTGATGGGGAGAACACTGAAGCTTTCTTT
13 . . TRBJ1-1 TRBV30 CAWSVGHLTEAFF TGTGCCTGGAGCGTCGGACACCTCACTGAAGCTTTCTTT
14 . . TRBJ1-1 TRBV7-2 CASSRALAGTEAFF TGTGCCAGCAGCCGCGCCCTCGCTGGCACTGAAGCTTTCTTT
14 TRBD1 many TRBJ2-7 TRBV5-6 CASSHGQANYEQYF TGTGCCAGCAGCCACGGACAGGCCAACTACGAGCAGTACTTC
16 . . TRBJ2-5 TRBV11-2 CASSLGPPGMGETQYF TGTGCCAGCAGCTTAGGCCCACCGGGGATGGGAGAGACCCAGTACTTC
15 . many TRBJ2-1 TRBV5-1 CASSLGGSLRDEQFF TGCGCCAGCAGCTTAGGGGGAAGCCTTAGGGATGAGCAGTTCTTC
15 . few TRBJ1-2 TRBV5-1 CASSLASGRADGYTF TGCGCCAGCAGCTTGGCCTCGGGCAGGGCGGATGGCTACACCTTC
18 . . TRBJ1-6 TRBV5-1 CASSLAERRNSYNSPLHF TGCGCCAGCAGCTTGGCGGAGAGAAGGAACTCCTATAATTCACCCCTCCACTTT
14 . . TRBJ2-3 TRBV20-1 CSARGGRGLDTQYF TGCAGTGCTAGAGGGGGACGGGGGCTCGATACGCAGTATTTT
15 . few TRBJ1-1 TRBV20-1 CSARRARGGNTEAFF TGCAGTGCTAGAAGGGCCCGGGGTGGGAACACTGAAGCTTTCTTT
13 . many TRBJ2-7 TRBV4-1 CASSQATYYEQYF TGCGCCAGCAGCCAAGCCACATACTACGAGCAGTACTTC
11 TRBD1 . TRBJ2-5 TRBV3-1 CASKGAETQYF TGTGCCAGCAAGGGGGCGGAGACCCAGTACTTC
17 TRBD1 few TRBJ2-1 TRBV9 CASSVKDPGQGGNEQFF TGTGCCAGCAGCGTAAAGGATCCGGGACAGGGCGGGAATGAGCAGTTCTTC
16 TRBD1 . TRBJ1-6 TRBV11-2 CASSSLLGGNNSPLHF TGTGCCAGCAGCTCATTGTTAGGGGGCAATAATTCACCCCTCCACTTT
13 . . TRBJ1-1 TRBV12-3/TRBV12-4 CASSRSTNTEAFF TGTGCCAGCAGTCGCTCGACGAACACTGAAGCTTTCTTT
17 . few TRBJ1-5 TRBV2 CASSDPTQVASNQPQHF TGTGCCAGCAGTGACCCCACCCAGGTCGCGAGCAATCAGCCCCAGCATTTT
14 . many TRBJ2-5 TRBV20-1 CSARDPLRGETQYF TGCAGTGCTAGGGATCCGCTCCGTGGGGAGACCCAGTACTTC
12 TRBD1 . TRBJ2-5 TRBV27 CAAGGIWETQYF TGTGCCGCAGGGGGCATTTGGGAGACCCAGTACTTC
13 . . TRBJ2-3 TRBV24-1 CATQQVNTDTQYF TGTGCCACTCAGCAGGTGAACACAGATACGCAGTATTTT
11 . . TRBJ1-1 TRBV12-3/TRBV12-4 CASSDSSEAFF TGTGCCAGCAGTGACAGCTCTGAAGCTTTCTTT
13 . few TRBJ2-7 TRBV7-9 CASSLRVNYEQYF TGTGCCAGCAGCTTAAGGGTGAACTACGAGCAGTACTTC
14 . . TRBJ1-3 TRBV28 CASSFGSGGNTIYF TGTGCCAGCAGTTTTGGTTCAGGTGGAAACACCATATATTTT
14 TRBD1 . TRBJ2-3 TRBV19 CASNPGQGSDTQYF TGTGCCAGTAACCCGGGACAGGGGTCGGATACGCAGTATTTT
17 TRBD1 . TRBJ1-3 TRBV15 CATSRSIGTGSGNTIYF TGTGCCACCAGCAGAAGCATCGGGACAGGCTCTGGAAACACCATATATTTT
15 . . TRBJ2-7 TRBV5-1 CASSLVSIGAYEQYF TGCGCCAGCAGCTTGGTCTCTATCGGGGCGTACGAGCAGTACTTC
15 . few TRBJ2-3 TRBV4-2 CASSQERLGEDTQYF TGTGCCAGCAGCCAAGAACGACTGGGGGAAGATACGCAGTATTTT
13 . . TRBJ2-6 TRBV6-5 CASSSTGANVLTF TGTGCCAGCAGTTCTACCGGGGCCAACGTCCTGACTTTC
15 . . TRBJ2-1 TRBV3-1 CASSQGAGPSPGKFF TGTGCCAGCAGCCAAGGGGCGGGGCCTAGCCCAGGGAAGTTCTTC
16 TRBD2 few TRBJ2-5 TRBV5-1 CASSSGLAGARETQYF TGCGCCAGCAGTTCTGGACTAGCGGGAGCTAGGGAGACCCAGTACTTC
13 . few TRBJ1-2 TRBV6-1 CASRSPTPYGYTF TGTGCCAGTAGATCGCCCACACCCTATGGCTACACCTTC
14 . . TRBJ2-3 TRBV24-1 CATGGRSSPLTQYF TGTGCCACCGGGGGCCGGAGCAGTCCACTAACGCAGTATTTT
13 . few TRBJ2-1 TRBV11-2 CASSRDRGHEQFF TGTGCCAGCAGCCGGGACCGTGGCCATGAGCAGTTCTTC
11 . . TRBJ2-7 TRBV5-5 CASSLWGEQYF TGTGCCAGCAGCTTATGGGGGGAGCAGTACTTC
14 . . TRBJ1-1 TRBV6-2/TRBV6-3 CASRSPTGWWEAFF TGTGCCAGCAGATCTCCTACAGGTTGGTGGGAAGCTTTCTTT